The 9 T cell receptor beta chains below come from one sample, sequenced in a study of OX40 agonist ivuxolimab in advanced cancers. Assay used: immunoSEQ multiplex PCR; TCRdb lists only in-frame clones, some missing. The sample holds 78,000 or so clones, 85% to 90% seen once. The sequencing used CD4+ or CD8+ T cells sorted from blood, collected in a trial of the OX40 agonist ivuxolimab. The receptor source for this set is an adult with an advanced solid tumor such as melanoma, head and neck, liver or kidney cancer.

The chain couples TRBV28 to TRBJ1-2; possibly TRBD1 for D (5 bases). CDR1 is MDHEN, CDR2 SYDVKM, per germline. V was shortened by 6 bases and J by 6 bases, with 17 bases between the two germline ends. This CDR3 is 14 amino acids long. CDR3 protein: CASSRQWTIHGYTF. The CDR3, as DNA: TGTGCCAGCAGCAGACAGTGGACAATTCATGGCTACACCTTC.

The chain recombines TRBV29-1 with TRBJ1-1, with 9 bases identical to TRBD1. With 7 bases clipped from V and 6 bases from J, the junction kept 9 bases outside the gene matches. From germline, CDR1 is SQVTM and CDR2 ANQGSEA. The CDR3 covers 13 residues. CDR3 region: CSGGGQGRAEAFF. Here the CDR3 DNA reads TGCAGCGGAGGGGGACAGGGACGCGCTGAAGCTTTCTTT.

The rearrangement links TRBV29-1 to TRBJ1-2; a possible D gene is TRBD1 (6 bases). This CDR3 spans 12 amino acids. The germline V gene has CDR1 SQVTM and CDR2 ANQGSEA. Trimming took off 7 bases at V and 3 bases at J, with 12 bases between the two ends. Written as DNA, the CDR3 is TGCAGCGCTAGCAGGGGCGACTATGGCTACACCTTC. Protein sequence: CSASRGDYGYTF. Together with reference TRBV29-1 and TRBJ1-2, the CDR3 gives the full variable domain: SAVISQKPSRDICQRGTSLTIQCQVDSQVTMMFWYRQQPGQSLTLIATANQGSEATYESGFVIDKFPISRPNLTFSTLTVSNMSPEDSSIYLCSASRGDYGYTFGSGTRLTVV.

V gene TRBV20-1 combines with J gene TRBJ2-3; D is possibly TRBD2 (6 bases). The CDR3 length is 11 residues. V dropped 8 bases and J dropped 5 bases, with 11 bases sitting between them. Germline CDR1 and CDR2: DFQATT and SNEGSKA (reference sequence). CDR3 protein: CSWRGGDTQYF. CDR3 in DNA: TGCAGTTGGCGGGGCGGAGATACGCAGTATTTT.

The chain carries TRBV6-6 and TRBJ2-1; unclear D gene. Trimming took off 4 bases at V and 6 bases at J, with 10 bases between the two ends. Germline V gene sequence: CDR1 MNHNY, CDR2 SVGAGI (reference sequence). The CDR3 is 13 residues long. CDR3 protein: CASSSDGTNEQFF. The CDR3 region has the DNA TGTGCCAGCAGTTCGGACGGCACCAATGAGCAGTTCTTC.

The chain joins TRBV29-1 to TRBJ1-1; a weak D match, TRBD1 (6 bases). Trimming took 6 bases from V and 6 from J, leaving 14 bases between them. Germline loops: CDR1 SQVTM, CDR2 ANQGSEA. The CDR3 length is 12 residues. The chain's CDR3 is CSVGHGRAEAFF. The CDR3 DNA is TGCAGCGTGGGACACGGGAGGGCTGAAGCTTTCTTT.

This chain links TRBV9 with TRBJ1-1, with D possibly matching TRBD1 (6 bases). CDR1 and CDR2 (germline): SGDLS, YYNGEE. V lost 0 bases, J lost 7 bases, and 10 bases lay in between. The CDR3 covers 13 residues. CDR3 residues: CASSVDRADEAFF. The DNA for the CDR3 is TGTGCCAGCAGCGTAGACAGGGCAGATGAAGCTTTCTTT.

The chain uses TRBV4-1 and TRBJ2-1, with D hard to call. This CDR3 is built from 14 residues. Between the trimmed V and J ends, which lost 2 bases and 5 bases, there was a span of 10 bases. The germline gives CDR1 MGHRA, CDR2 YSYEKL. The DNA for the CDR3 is TGCGCCAGCAGCCAACCGACAAGACACAATGAGCAGTTCTTC. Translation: CASSQPTRHNEQFF.

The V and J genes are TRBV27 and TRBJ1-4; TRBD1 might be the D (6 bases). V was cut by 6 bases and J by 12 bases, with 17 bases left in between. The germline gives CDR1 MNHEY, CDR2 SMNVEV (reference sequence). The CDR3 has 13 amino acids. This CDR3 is CASRYLTGRELFF. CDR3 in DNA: TGTGCCAGCAGGTACCTGACAGGCCGGGAACTGTTTTTT. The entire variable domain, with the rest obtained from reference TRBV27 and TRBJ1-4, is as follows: EAQVTQNPRYLITVTGKKLTVTCSQNMNHEYMSWYRQDPGLGLRQIYYSMNVEVTDKGDVPEGYKVSRKEKRNFPLILESPSPNQTSLYFCASRYLTGRELFFGSGTQLSVL.